A single sample is the source of the 13 T cell receptor beta chains below, sequenced in a study of shared clonotypes between healthy human individuals. Assay: immunoSEQ multiplex PCR; the TCRdb copy retains only in-frame clones and omits some. Of around 2,000,000 clones in the sample, 85% to 95% were seen once. It was CD45RO-negative cells, positively selected for CCR7, that made up naive CD8 cells, with terminally differentiated effector memory CD45RA+ cells excluded. The sample comprised naive CD8+ T cells from PBMCs. These receptors were obtained from a man between 18 and 35 years old in good health. Some clones in this sample may be carry-over from other donors' samples.

The sample holds one count of this clone. The rearrangement uses TRBV27 and TRBJ2-7; 9 bases map to TRBD2. V shed 6 bases, J shed 2 bases, and the junction held 14 bases outside the gene matches. The CDR3 loop spans 17 amino acids. Germline CDR1 MNHEY, CDR2 SMNVEV (reference sequence). Here the CDR3 DNA reads TGTGCCAGCAGCCTCCTCGGCGCTCCTAGCGGGACCTACGAGCAGTACTTC. Amino acids: CASSLLGAPSGTYEQYF.

The CDR3 DNA is TGTGCCAGCGGAACGGGGAACACTGAAGCTTTCTTT. It is translated as CASGTGNTEAFF. This chain links TRBV7-3 with TRBJ1-1, with D unresolved. V dropped 8 bases and J dropped 1 base, with 8 bases sitting between them. CDR1 and CDR2 from the germline V gene are SGHTA and FQGTGA. The CDR3 length is 12 residues.

V and J are TRBV14 and TRBJ2-7; maybe TRBD1 (6 bases). V was clipped by 2 bases and J by 0 bases, with 11 bases between them. Looked up from germline, CDR1 is SGHDN and CDR2 is FVKESK. The CDR3 spans 15 residues. DNA for the CDR3: TGTGCCAGCAGCCAAACAGGGTTCGGCTCCTACGAGCAGTACTTC. This codes for CASSQTGFGSYEQYF.

The chain joins TRBV28 to TRBJ1-1; no reliable D call. CDR3 length equals 15 residues. Germline V lookup: CDR1 MDHEN, CDR2 SYDVKM. The V and J ends lost 3 bases and 0 bases respectively, with 11 bases between them. CDR3 DNA sequence: TGTGCCAGCAGTTTTGATGGGCGGCTGAACACTGAAGCTTTCTTT. Its protein is CASSFDGRLNTEAFF.

V and J are TRBV7-9 and TRBJ2-1, with 8 bases matching TRBD2. V lost 5 bases to trimming and J lost 7 bases; unmatched junction nucleotides: 13. Germline lookup yields CDR1 SEHNR and CDR2 FQNEAQ (reference sequence). CDR3 length: 16 amino acids. This CDR3 is CASSELLAGLENEQFF. The CDR3 nucleotides read TGTGCCAGCAGCGAGCTTCTAGCGGGTCTGGAGAATGAGCAGTTCTTC. Full variable domain (remainder filled in from reference TRBV7-9 and TRBJ2-1): DTGVSQNPRHKITKRGQNVTFRCDPISEHNRLYWYRQTLGQGPEFLTYFQNEAQLEKSRLLSDRFSAERPKGSFSTLEIQRTEQGDSAMYLCASSELLAGLENEQFFGPGTRLTVL.

As for this clone: Distinct nucleotide sequences in the sample also encode this CDR3. The chain recombines TRBV27 with TRBJ2-2; tentatively, D is TRBD1 or TRBD2 (6 bases each). Germline loops: CDR1 MNHEY, CDR2 SMNVEV (reference sequence). Trimming pared 5 bases from V and 0 bases from J, leaving 13 bases between. This CDR3 comprises 16 residues. The CDR3 nucleotides are TGTGCCAGCAGTCCAGAGGGGGGCCCGAACACCGGGGAGCTGTTTTTT. Translating it yields CASSPEGGPNTGELFF.

This clone was observed a single time. The genes are TRBV4-3 and TRBJ2-3; D may be TRBD2 (8 bases). Looked up from germline, CDR1 is LGHNA and CDR2 is YSLEER. The V gene lost 2 bases and the J gene lost 2 bases, with 26 bases spanning the gap. This CDR3 is 20 amino acids long. The DNA of the CDR3 is TGCGCCAGCAGCCAAAAGGGGGCCTTTGAGCGGGAGCGACCCACAGATACGCAGTATTTT. Its protein is CASSQKGAFERERPTDTQYF.

The rearrangement links TRBV6-5 to TRBJ2-7, with 11 bases fitting TRBD2. V gave up 5 bases and J gave up 2 bases; unmatched junction bases: 5. Germline assignment: CDR1 MNHEY and CDR2 SVGAGI. The CDR3 extends over 15 amino acids. Written as DNA, the CDR3 is TGTGCCAGCAGTGTTAGCGGGAGGGAAACCTACGAGCAGTACTTC. Its protein product is CASSVSGRETYEQYF.

This chain joins TRBV7-8 and TRBJ1-6; D uncertain. Trimming left V 2 bases short and J 0 bases short, with 8 bases between. CDR3 length: 16 amino acids. The germline V gene has CDR1 SGHVS and CDR2 FQNEAQ. Written as DNA, the CDR3 is TGTGCCAGCAGCTTACAGGAAAGCTCCTATAATTCACCCCTCCACTTT. Translation: CASSLQESSYNSPLHF.

CDR3 bases: TGTGCCAGCAGTGTGGGGACAGGCCGCTCTGGGGCCAACGTCCTGACTTTC. It codes for CASSVGTGRSGANVLTF. The J gene is TRBJ2-6, the V gene TRBV2; TRBD1 matches at 8 bases. The junction had 5 bases not matched to a gene; V was cut back by 4 bases and J by 0 bases. The CDR3 loop spans 17 amino acids. Germline CDR1 SNHLY, CDR2 FYNNEI.

The chain carries TRBV4-1 and TRBJ2-7, with 8 bases fitting TRBD1. The germline V gene encodes CDR1 MGHRA and CDR2 YSYEKL. Trimming cost V 7 bases and J 6 bases; bases outside gene matches: 11. CDR3 length equals 14 residues. For the CDR3, the DNA is TGCGCCAGCACCCCCGGGACAGGACCCTTCGAGCAGTACTTC. Amino acid sequence: CASTPGTGPFEQYF.

The rearrangement joins TRBV4-1 to TRBJ2-1; 8 nucleotides agree with TRBD2. J was trimmed by 8 bases and V by 2 bases; bases with no gene match: 11. Germline V gives CDR1 MGHRA, CDR2 YSYEKL. The length of the CDR3 is 16 residues. Here the CDR3 DNA reads TGCGCCAGCAGCCAACCCGGGACGGGACTAGTTCATGAGCAGTTCTTC. Translating gives CASSQPGTGLVHEQFF.

This chain links TRBV5-1 with TRBJ2-2, with 13 bases lining up with TRBD2. The CDR3 loop spans 18 amino acids. The V segment lost 2 bases and the J segment 1 base; nucleotides outside the gene matches: 5. The V gene's germline CDR1 is SGHRS and CDR2 YFSETQ. The DNA of the CDR3 is TGCGCCAGCAGCTTCCCAGGGACTAGCGGGATGAACACCGGGGAGCTGTTTTTT. It codes for CASSFPGTSGMNTGELFF.